The text below deals with one T cell receptor (beta chain). This record comes from a study of blood T cell repertoires in COVID-19. For the study at large: Nucleic acid was either cDNA or gDNA, and it came from T cells, B-cell-depleted T cells, or PBMCs.

Data came from immunoSEQ multiplex PCR; TCRdb stores just in-frame clones and leaves some out. This table holds fewer than 350,000 clones, around 90% found once. Participant age was roughly 18 to 90 years, and participants resided in about two dozen US areas. Germline assignment: CDR1 LNHDA and CDR2 SQIVND (reference sequence). V dropped 5 bases and J dropped 1 base, with 9 bases sitting between them. The CDR3 covers 14 residues. The TCR comes from a woman in her 40s with acute COVID-19. The chain joins TRBV19 to TRBJ1-5; the D is unclear. Sequenced: PBMCs or T cells enriched from blood (not recorded which). The CDR3 DNA sequence: TGTGCCAGTAGTTTGGCATACAGCAATCAGCCCCAGCATTTT. Translating gives CASSLAYSNQPQHF.